The 18 T cell receptor beta chains below all came from one sample that was sequenced in a study of T cells in Graves' hyperthyroidism and ophthalmopathy. Authors of the study amplified TCR beta CDR3 regions from RNA transcripts. HTBI primers were used for first-round RT-PCR of the TCR CDR3. TCRdb recomputed calls from the multiplex PCR reads with MiXCR, one row per CDR3 protein. The table records some 340,000 distinct CDR3 sequences, around 13% of them present only once. Material for sequencing was blood. The source of these receptors is a woman aged 40 to 50 with Graves' ophthalmopathy.

This clonotype was seen a single time. This CDR3 is CASSLGGVRGDSPLHF. The CDR3, as DNA: TGCGCCAGCAGCTTGGGGGGTGTGCGCGGGGATTCACCCCTCCACTTT. V is TRBV5-1 and J is TRBJ1-6; D is unresolved. Trimming took off 0 bases at V and 8 bases at J, with 15 bases between the two ends. Germline loops: CDR1 SGHRS, CDR2 YFSETQ. The length of the CDR3 is 16 residues.

This clonotype has at least ten counts. The chain uses TRBV11-2 and TRBJ2-2; tentatively, D is TRBD2 (6 bases). V lost 5 bases and J lost 1, with 11 bases in between. The CDR3 has 15 residues. Germline loops: CDR1 SGHAT, CDR2 FQNNGV. This chain's CDR3 is CASSAGFRNTGELFF. The CDR3 DNA follows: TGTGCCAGCAGCGCGGGGTTCAGGAACACCGGGGAGCTGTTTTTT.

This clonotype has more than one count but fewer than ten. The V and J genes are TRBV7-8 and TRBJ1-2, with 9 positions matching TRBD1. V shed 5 bases, J shed 3 bases, and the junction held 10 bases outside the gene matches. This CDR3 region has 16 residues. Germline CDR1 SGHVS, CDR2 FQNEAQ. DNA of the CDR3: TGTGCCAGCAGCCAAGGGACAGGGTTGAGTGACTATGGCTACACCTTC. This sequence encodes CASSQGTGLSDYGYTF.

This clonotype occurred a few times. V and J are TRBV6-1 and TRBJ1-2, with 7 bases identical to TRBD1. Trimming removed 5 bases from V and 2 bases from J; junction bases left unmatched: 8. Germline V gene sequence: CDR1 MNHNS, CDR2 SASEGT. The CDR3 runs to 15 residues. CDR3 in amino acids: CASSPGQADNYGYTF. CDR3 DNA sequence: TGTGCCAGCAGTCCCGGACAGGCCGACAACTATGGCTACACCTTC.

This clonotype was seen many times. CDR3 sequence: CASSSQWVQPSYEQYF. CDR3 nucleotide sequence: TGTGCCAGCAGCTCCCAGTGGGTGCAGCCCTCCTACGAGCAGTACTTC. The chain employs TRBV28 and TRBJ2-7; D call uncertain. Trimming stripped 6 bases from V and 0 bases from J, with 18 bases between. The CDR3 is 16 amino acids. Germline V gene sequence: CDR1 MDHEN, CDR2 SYDVKM. The entire variable domain, with the rest obtained from reference TRBV28 and TRBJ2-7, is as follows: DVKVTQSSRYLVKRTGEKVFLECVQDMDHENMFWYRQDPGLGLRLIYFSYDVKMKEKGDIPEGYSVSREKKERFSLILESASTNQTSMYLCASSSQWVQPSYEQYFGPGTRLTVT.

V is TRBV5-5 and J is TRBJ1-3; TRBD1 matches 7 bases. J was trimmed by 4 bases and V by 2 bases; bases with no gene match: 3. The CDR3 is 14 amino acids. From germline, CDR1 is SGHKS and CDR2 YYEKEE (reference sequence). The CDR3 DNA reads as TGTGCCAGCAGCTTACCGGGACAGGGAAACACCATATATTTT. Amino acid sequence: CASSLPGQGNTIYF. Filled out from reference TRBV5-5 and TRBJ1-3, the complete variable domain reads DAGVTQSPTHLIKTRGQQVTLRCSPISGHKSVSWYQQVLGQGPQFIFQYYEKEERGRGNFPDRFSARQFPNYSSELNVNALLLGDSALYLCASSLPGQGNTIYFGEGSWLTVV.

As regards this clonotype: The junction differs from germline at one of its ends, possibly a read error. The J gene is TRBJ1-6, the V gene TRBV2; 11 positions match TRBD1. This CDR3 contains 16 residues. Germline V lookup: CDR1 SNHLY, CDR2 FYNNEI. The CDR3, as DNA: TGCGCCAGCAGCCAAGCCGGGACAGGGGGAGGTTCACCCCTCCACTTT. It codes for CASSQAGTGGGSPLHF.

There are a few counts of this clonotype. The rearrangement links TRBV6-6 to TRBJ1-6; D is unresolved. Trimming took 2 bases from V and 7 from J, leaving 9 bases between them. This CDR3 comprises 14 residues. The V gene's germline CDR1 is MNHNY and CDR2 SVGAGI (reference sequence). CDR3 residues: CASSYQEINSPLHF. The CDR3, as DNA: TGTGCCAGCAGTTACCAGGAAATCAATTCACCCCTCCACTTT.

The chain joins TRBV13 to TRBJ2-1; 9 bases are shared with TRBD1. V lost 4 bases to trimming and J lost 1 base; unmatched junction nucleotides: 20. Germline V gene lookup returns CDR1 PRHDT and CDR2 FYEKMQ (reference sequence). This CDR3 spans 21 amino acids. The CDR3 DNA is TGTGCCAGCAGCTCGCTAAAGACAGGGGGTGTTAGGGAATTTTCCTACAATGAGCAGTTCTTC. Amino acids: CASSSLKTGGVREFSYNEQFF.

This clonotype was detected many times. This chain connects TRBV28 to TRBJ1-1, with D unclear. V was shortened by 2 bases and J by 6 bases, with 13 bases between the two germline ends. The CDR3 contains 14 residues. The germline gives CDR1 MDHEN, CDR2 SYDVKM. The CDR3 loop is CASSLTRESAEAFF. Written as DNA, the CDR3 is TGTGCCAGCAGTTTAACCCGGGAGAGCGCTGAAGCTTTCTTT.

At least ten counts were recorded for this clonotype. The chain joins TRBV6-1 to TRBJ2-3; possible D gene TRBD1, 12 bases. The CDR3 spans 20 residues. The V end lost 8 bases, the J end lost 3 bases, and 33 bases lay between the germline ends. Germline lookup yields CDR1 MNHNS and CDR2 SASEGT. Here the CDR3 reads CASEGQGARLAGGSTDTQYF. CDR3 coding DNA: TGTGCCAGCGAGGGACAGGGGGCGCGGTTAGCGGGAGGGTCGACAGATACGCAGTATTTT.

This clonotype was seen many times. The chain employs TRBV12-5 and TRBJ2-3, with D possibly matching TRBD1 (6 bases). The CDR3 runs 13 residues. V was trimmed by 6 bases and J by 6 bases, leaving 13 bases between them. Germline V gene data show CDR1 as LGHNT and CDR2 as FRNRAP. The CDR3 region is CASGPRGGDTQYF. CDR3 bases: TGTGCTAGTGGACCCAGGGGTGGGGATACGCAGTATTTT. The whole variable domain, remainder taken from reference TRBV12-5 and TRBJ2-3, is DARVTQTPRHKVTEMGQEVTMRCQPILGHNTVFWYRQTMMQGLELLAYFRNRAPLDDSGMPKDRFSAEMPDATLATLKIQPSEPRDSAVYFCASGPRGGDTQYFGPGTRLTVL.

Ten or more counts support this clonotype. V gene TRBV29-1 combines with J gene TRBJ2-1, with TRBD2 identical over 11 bases. J gave up 7 bases and V 1 base, and 9 bases lay outside the gene matches. Germline V gene data show CDR1 as SQVTM and CDR2 as ANQGSEA. The CDR3 length is 16 residues. The chain's CDR3 is CSVEGELAGVNNEQFF. The CDR3 DNA is TGCAGCGTTGAAGGGGAACTAGCGGGAGTGAATAATGAGCAGTTCTTC.

This clonotype came up a few times. The chain combines TRBV27 with TRBJ2-7; a weak D match, TRBD2 (6 bases). Germline CDR1 MNHEY, CDR2 SMNVEV (reference sequence). The CDR3 is made up of 15 amino acids. The V end lost 3 bases, the J end lost 7 bases, and 19 bases lay between the germline ends. The CDR3 sequence is CASSFSGTGSTEQYF. The DNA of the CDR3 is TGTGCCAGCAGTTTTTCCGGGACTGGATCTACAGAGCAGTACTTC.

This clonotype appeared many times. This chain joins TRBV25-1 and TRBJ2-7; D remains ambiguous. Germline V gene data show CDR1 as MGHDK and CDR2 as SYGVNS. V was cut by 1 base and J by 7 bases, with 14 bases left in between. The CDR3 spans 14 residues. For the CDR3, the DNA is TGTGCCAGCAGTGAATTCGGTAGGGCAAAAGAGCAGTACTTC. Protein: CASSEFGRAKEQYF.

The chain uses TRBV10-3 and TRBJ1-2; 8 nucleotides agree with TRBD1. The CDR3 contains 19 residues. J gave up 0 bases and V 10 bases, and 22 bases lay outside the gene matches. Germline CDR1 and CDR2: ENHRY and SYGVKD. The CDR3 nucleotides read TGTGCCACAGGGGGGACAGGAGGTACCGGGTCCCCCACTAACTATGGCTACACCTTC. Translation: CATGGTGGTGSPTNYGYTF.

The chain combines TRBV12-3 or TRBV12-4 with TRBJ1-6; 11 positions agree with TRBD1. This CDR3 is built from 15 residues. With 5 bases clipped from V and 9 bases from J, the junction kept 6 bases outside the gene matches. In DNA form, the CDR3 reads TGTGCCAGCAGTCGCTGGACAGGGGGCGCTTCACCCCTCCACTTT. This codes for CASSRWTGGASPLHF.

Points on this clonotype: One base away lies a much larger clone, so this may be a sequencing read error. J is TRBJ1-2 and V is TRBV27, with D possibly being TRBD1 (6 bases). This CDR3 region has 13 residues. Germline V gene lookup returns CDR1 MNHEY and CDR2 SMNVEV (reference sequence). The CDR3 region is CASSSGGNYGCTF. DNA of the CDR3: TGTGCCAGCAGTTCCGGGGGCAACTATGGCTGCACCTTC.